The source of this TCR beta chain is a study of blood T cell repertoires in COVID-19. Germline CDR1 reads SGHTS; CDR2 reads YDEGEE. This CDR3 has 13 amino acids. The V end was cut by 0 bases, the J end by 4 bases, with 5 bases between. The protocol was immunoSEQ multiplex PCR, while the TCRdb copy is restricted to in-frame clones and leaves out a portion. The top ten hold about 3.8% of the sample, which has hundreds of thousands of clones, around four fifths seen once. Turning to this clone: Different DNA sequences within this sample yield the same CDR3.

The TCR comes from a woman aged 40 to 50 who had been exposed to COVID-19. The chain joins TRBV5-8 to TRBJ1-5; D not certain. Sequenced: PBMCs or T cells enriched from blood (not recorded which). The CDR3, as DNA: TGTGCCAGCAGCTTGGGCAGGAATCAGCCCCAGCATTTT. Translation: CASSLGRNQPQHF.